This paragraph covers one T cell receptor (beta chain) sequence. Its antigen is not known. Amplified TCR beta CDR3 regions came from RNA transcripts. HTBI primers were the set used in a first-round RT-PCR of the TCR CDR3. TCRdb recomputed calls from the multiplex PCR reads with MiXCR, one row per CDR3 protein. There are about 200,000 distinct CDR3 sequences in the sample; less than 20% occur only once, and more than 50% lies in the top ten. Researchers barred patients who had uncontrolled infection, other autoimmune disease, pregnancy or lactation. This specimen belongs to a study of T cells in Graves' hyperthyroidism and ophthalmopathy. The study, taken as a whole, reports: Expanded thyroid clonotypes (above 0.001) were mostly also found in blood.

V lost 0 bases and J lost 8; bases outside the gene matches: 4. In germline, CDR1 is DFQATT, CDR2 SNEGSKA (reference sequence). This CDR3 contains 14 residues. The material sequenced was blood. The V and J genes are TRBV20-1 and TRBJ1-3; TRBD1 aligns across 10 bases. This clonotype was obtained from a woman between 50 and 59 years old with Graves' hyperthyroidism. The CDR3 DNA is TGCAGTGCTAGAGATACGGACAGGGGGGACACCATATATTTT. The encoded protein is CSARDTDRGDTIYF.